This TCR beta chain was obtained from a study of CD8 T cells in ankylosing spondylitis. The J segment lost 5 bases and the V segment lost 3 bases, leaving 9 bases of the junction unmatched. Germline V gene data show CDR1 as SQVTM and CDR2 as ANQGSEA. There are 14 residues in the CDR3. This clonotype has a count of ten or more. TCRdb reprocessed the 5' RACE reads via MiXCR and lists one record per CDR3 protein. This sample carries about 31,000 distinct CDR3 sequences, roughly 7.2% of them seen once, and the ten largest clones take about 10%. The J gene is TRBJ1-2, the V gene TRBV29-1, with 7 bases lining up with TRBD1. The receptor's source is a male donor with ankylosing spondylitis or in good health (not recorded which). The material sequenced was blood, either unsorted or a sorted T cell fraction (not recorded which). CDR3 protein: CSVDTGQHVYGYTF. Written as DNA, the CDR3 is TGCAGCGTTGACACGGGACAGCATGTTTATGGCTACACCTTC.